This is a list of T cell receptor beta chains from one sample in a study of breast tumors, draining lymph nodes, adjacent tissues. TCRdb re-called the multiplex PCR reads through MiXCR, storing one row per CDR3 protein. The sample records 180,000 or so distinct CDR3 sequences, 30% to 40% being singletons. Sequenced input: axillary lymph node tissue. The receptors were sampled from a female donor with breast cancer. Some clones in this sample may be carry-over from other donors' samples. CDR3s leave out the opening cysteine and the closing phenylalanine or tryptophan.

v_gene: TRBV15; j_gene: TRBJ2-7; CDR3aa: ATSSRTGPYEQY
v_gene: TRBV5-5; j_gene: TRBJ1-5; CDR3aa: ASSLEGQGTGSNQPQH
v_gene: TRBV6-4; j_gene: TRBJ1-5; CDR3aa: ASRRQGNQPQH
v_gene: TRBV5-8; j_gene: TRBJ2-1; CDR3aa: ASSLGSGTGLDEQF
v_gene: TRBV6-2/TRBV6-3; j_gene: TRBJ2-3; CDR3aa: ASSRGAFSTDTQY
v_gene: TRBV29-1; j_gene: TRBJ2-2; CDR3aa: SAVTGRGTGEFF
v_gene: TRBV7-2; j_gene: TRBJ2-1; CDR3aa: ASSTERNEQF
v_gene: TRBV20-1; j_gene: TRBJ1-4; CDR3aa: SAESGGSEKLF
v_gene: TRBV5-1; j_gene: TRBJ1-4; CDR3aa: ASSLLGTGYEKLF
v_gene: TRBV6-2/TRBV6-3; j_gene: TRBJ1-3; CDR3aa: ANKQGDGNTIY
v_gene: TRBV3-1; j_gene: TRBJ2-7; CDR3aa: ASSPRTGFGDEQY
v_gene: TRBV5-6; j_gene: TRBJ2-7; CDR3aa: ASSGDPRSDEQY
v_gene: TRBV29-1; j_gene: TRBJ2-5; CDR3aa: SVRGTGVLETQY
v_gene: TRBV7-3; j_gene: TRBJ2-1; CDR3aa: ASSLSGGSNEQF
v_gene: TRBV5-1; j_gene: TRBJ2-3; CDR3aa: ASSLAGTTIRTDTQY
v_gene: TRBV10-3; j_gene: TRBJ1-2; CDR3aa: AISESRDRGNYGYT
v_gene: TRBV20-1; j_gene: TRBJ1-1; CDR3aa: SARWGGGQNTEAF
v_gene: TRBV3-1; j_gene: TRBJ2-5; CDR3aa: ASSPGDRAGETQY
v_gene: TRBV5-1; j_gene: TRBJ2-3; CDR3aa: ASSLGPAGGPTDTQY
v_gene: TRBV5-1; j_gene: TRBJ2-4; CDR3aa: ASSRDRGRGKNIQY
v_gene: TRBV7-2; j_gene: TRBJ2-3; CDR3aa: ASSGRLAGGGTDTQY
v_gene: TRBV6-2/TRBV6-3; j_gene: TRBJ2-1; CDR3aa: ASSYSGLQF
v_gene: TRBV27; j_gene: TRBJ2-3; CDR3aa: ASSRLPGLEKTDTQY
v_gene: TRBV18; j_gene: TRBJ2-7; CDR3aa: ASSPPGRSYEQY
v_gene: TRBV18; j_gene: TRBJ1-4; CDR3aa: ASSGGQTNEKLF
v_gene: TRBV29-1; j_gene: TRBJ2-7; CDR3aa: SVGGTGGLRYEQY
v_gene: TRBV5-5; j_gene: TRBJ2-5; CDR3aa: ASSLAGLETQY
v_gene: TRBV20-1; j_gene: TRBJ2-5; CDR3aa: GATSGGRYWQTQY
v_gene: TRBV28; j_gene: TRBJ2-7; CDR3aa: ASSLGSSGSYEQY
v_gene: TRBV11-2; j_gene: TRBJ2-5; CDR3aa: ASSFRGRGETQY
v_gene: TRBV20-1; j_gene: TRBJ1-5; CDR3aa: SARDAKTGAGNQPQH
v_gene: TRBV19; j_gene: TRBJ2-2; CDR3aa: ASSIGTSGELF
v_gene: TRBV9; j_gene: TRBJ2-1; CDR3aa: ASSVGFRGQGNEQF
v_gene: TRBV13; j_gene: TRBJ2-5; CDR3aa: ASSSGTSGAQETQY
v_gene: TRBV5-6; j_gene: TRBJ2-1; CDR3aa: ASSLVVTASGGYNEQF
v_gene: TRBV20-1; j_gene: TRBJ2-1; CDR3aa: SARSPSGSPNEQF
v_gene: TRBV9; j_gene: TRBJ2-5; CDR3aa: ASSASGTPQETQY
v_gene: TRBV20-1; j_gene: TRBJ1-2; CDR3aa: SASIRGDGYT
v_gene: TRBV7-3; j_gene: TRBJ2-1; CDR3aa: ASSPSGLAGVDEQF
v_gene: TRBV20-1; j_gene: TRBJ2-5; CDR3aa: SAFSGGGETQY
v_gene: TRBV10-3; j_gene: TRBJ1-3; CDR3aa: AISARQGWGNTIY
v_gene: TRBV2; j_gene: TRBJ2-1; CDR3aa: ASKVGTRGAEQF
v_gene: TRBV3-1; j_gene: TRBJ2-1; CDR3aa: ASSQTGTLF
v_gene: TRBV7-8; j_gene: TRBJ1-2; CDR3aa: ASKEAENYGYT
v_gene: TRBV20-1; j_gene: TRBJ1-2; CDR3aa: SADRAGYGYT
v_gene: TRBV2; j_gene: TRBJ1-6; CDR3aa: ASSEATGGTPLH
v_gene: TRBV19; j_gene: TRBJ1-3; CDR3aa: ASRKDSSGNTIY
v_gene: TRBV19; j_gene: TRBJ1-6; CDR3aa: ASSIDGTNYNSPLH
v_gene: TRBV9; j_gene: TRBJ2-2; CDR3aa: ASSVGPLF
v_gene: TRBV3-1; j_gene: TRBJ1-4; CDR3aa: ASSLQGGTNEKLF
v_gene: TRBV20-1; j_gene: TRBJ1-5; CDR3aa: SSRRTGSNQPQH
v_gene: TRBV5-4; j_gene: TRBJ2-7; CDR3aa: ASSYPRGRGGGSYEQY